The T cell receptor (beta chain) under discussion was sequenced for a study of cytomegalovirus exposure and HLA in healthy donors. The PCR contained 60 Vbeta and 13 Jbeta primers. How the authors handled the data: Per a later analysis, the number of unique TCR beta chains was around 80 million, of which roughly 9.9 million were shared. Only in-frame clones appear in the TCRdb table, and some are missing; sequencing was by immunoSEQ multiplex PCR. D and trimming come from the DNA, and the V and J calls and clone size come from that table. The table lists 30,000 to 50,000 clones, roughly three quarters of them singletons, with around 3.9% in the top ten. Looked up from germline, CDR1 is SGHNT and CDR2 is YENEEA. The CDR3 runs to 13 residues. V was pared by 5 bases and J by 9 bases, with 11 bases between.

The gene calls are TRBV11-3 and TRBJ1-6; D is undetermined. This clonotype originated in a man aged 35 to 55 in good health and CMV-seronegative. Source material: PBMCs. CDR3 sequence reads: CASSLHPSSPLHF. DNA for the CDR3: TGTGCCAGCAGCCTACACCCTAGTTCACCCCTCCACTTT.